This T cell receptor (beta chain) emerged from a study of CD8+ T cells in alopecia areata. Study-wide points: Elevated clonality characterized lesional scalp relative to normal scalp, particularly in alopecia totalis/universalis. Scalp data also include sequences from resident alphabeta T cells of normal skin. Among patients, TCR sharing was less clear than in mice, a difference possibly due in part to HLA diversity in the patient population.

This clone appeared a few times. Its antigen is as yet unknown. This CDR3 is built from 14 residues. The ends were cut back, 5 bases at V and 5 bases at J, with 15 bases in the middle. The germline CDR1 and CDR2 sequences are SGHDN and FVKESK. Extracted from the samples, RNA was reverse transcribed into cDNA to serve as the sequencing template. Produced via immunoSEQ multiplex PCR; TCRdb's table is partial and in-frame only. The repertoire holds some 180,000 clones, with about 61% as singletons. T lymphocytes (CD4+ and CD8+) were sorted from PBMCs. The sample taken for sequencing was CD8+ T cells sorted from blood. The TCR originated in a human donor in good health. The gene calls are TRBV14 and TRBJ2-5; D gene uncertain. The CDR3 loop reads CASSSDWPGETQYF. CDR3 DNA sequence: TGTGCCAGCAGCTCCGACTGGCCCGGCGAGACCCAGTACTTC.